This T cell receptor beta chain stems from a study of cytomegalovirus exposure and HLA in healthy donors. The study, taken as a whole, reports: The study put some 160 TCR beta chains on its list as cytomegalovirus-associated.

For this clone: What it binds is not known.

These donors were members of the approximately 120-subject validation cohort, a group separate from the roughly 700-subject first cohort. Germline assignment: CDR1 SEHNR and CDR2 FQNEAQ (reference sequence). V was clipped by 5 bases and J by 1 base, with 8 bases between them. This CDR3 spans 13 amino acids. The table came from immunoSEQ multiplex PCR; TCRdb's copy has only in-frame clones and leaves some out. The data contain 150,000 to 200,000 clones, around 85% of them singletons. The TCR sequence derives from a man aged 18 to 29 in good health and CMV-seropositive. The chain carries TRBV7-9 and TRBJ1-1, with D maybe TRBD1 (6 bases). Material for sequencing was PBMCs. Here the CDR3 DNA reads TGTGCCAGCAGCAAACAGGGGAACACTGAAGCTTTCTTT. This gives the protein CASSKQGNTEAFF.